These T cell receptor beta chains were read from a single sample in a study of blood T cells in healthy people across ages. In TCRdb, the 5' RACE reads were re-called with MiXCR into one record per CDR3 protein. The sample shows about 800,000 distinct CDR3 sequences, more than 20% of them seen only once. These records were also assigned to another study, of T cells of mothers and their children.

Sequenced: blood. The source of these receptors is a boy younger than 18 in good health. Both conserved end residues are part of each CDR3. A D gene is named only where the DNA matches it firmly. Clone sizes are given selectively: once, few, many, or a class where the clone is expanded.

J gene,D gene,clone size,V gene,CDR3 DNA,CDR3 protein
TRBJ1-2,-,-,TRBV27,TGTGCCAGCAGTTTGATCAGGGGAGGCGGAGACTATGGCTACACCTTC,CASSLIRGGGDYGYTF
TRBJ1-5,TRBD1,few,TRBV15,TGTGCCACCAGCAAGGGACAGGGGCTAAATCAGCCCCAGCATTTT,CATSKGQGLNQPQHF
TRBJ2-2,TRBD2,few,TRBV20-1,TGCAGTGCTATTAGGCCGGGAGGGACCGGGGAGCTGTTTTTT,CSAIRPGGTGELFF
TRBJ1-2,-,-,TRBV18,TGTGCCAGCTCACCAGGAGCAGGGGAGGGCTACACCTTC,CASSPGAGEGYTF
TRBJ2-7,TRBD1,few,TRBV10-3,TGTGCCATCAGACCCGGGACAGAAACCTACGAGCAGTACTTC,CAIRPGTETYEQYF
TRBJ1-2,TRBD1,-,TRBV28,TGTGCCAGCAGTTTAGCCGAATCCAGGGGGCCCACCCACTATGGCTACACCTTC,CASSLAESRGPTHYGYTF
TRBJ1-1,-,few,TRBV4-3,TGCGCCAGCAGCCAAGATGCAACGGAGGGAAGAACTTTCTTT,CASSQDATEGRTFF
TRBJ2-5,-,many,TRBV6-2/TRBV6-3,TGTGCCAGCAGTTACTCAAAGGAGACCCAGTACTTC,CASSYSKETQYF
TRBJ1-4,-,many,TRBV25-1,TGTGCCAGCAGTGACCAGACAGGTCCTCATGAAAAACTGTTTTTT,CASSDQTGPHEKLFF
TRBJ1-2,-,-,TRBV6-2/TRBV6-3,TGTGCCAGCAGAGATTTAGGTCCAGGGTTGGACTATGGCTACACCTTC,CASRDLGPGLDYGYTF
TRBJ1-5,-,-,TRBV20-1,TGCAGTGCTCGGGACGTAAATAGCAATCAGCCCCAGCCTTTT,CSARDVNSNQPQPF
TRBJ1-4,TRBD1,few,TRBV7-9,TGTGCCAGCAGCCCCAGACAGGGAGTCACTAATGAAAAACTGTTTTTT,CASSPRQGVTNEKLFF
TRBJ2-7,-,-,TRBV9,TGTGCCAGCAGCGTAGCGGACACCGGAAACGCCCTCTACGAGCAGTACTTC,CASSVADTGNALYEQYF
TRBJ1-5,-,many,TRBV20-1,TGCAGTGCTAGGCGTCGGGGTAACAATCAGCCCCAGCATTTT,CSARRRGNNQPQHF
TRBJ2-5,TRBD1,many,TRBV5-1,TGTGCCAGCAGTTCAGGGGGACCCGGGGAGACCCAGTACTTC,CASSSGGPGETQYF
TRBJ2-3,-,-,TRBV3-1,TGTGCCAGCAGCCAAGAAGTCGGACCCCAGGATACGCAGTATTTT,CASSQEVGPQDTQYF
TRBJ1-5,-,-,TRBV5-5,TGTGCCAGCAGCGCCGGGTGGGGAATGGGCAATCAGCCCCAGCATTTT,CASSAGWGMGNQPQHF
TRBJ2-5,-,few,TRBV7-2,TGTGCCAGCAGCTTTGCTCGGGAGACCCAGTACTTC,CASSFARETQYF
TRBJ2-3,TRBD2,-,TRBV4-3,TGCGCCAGCAGCCGCGCTACTAGCGGAGCGGGAGATACGCAGTATTTT,CASSRATSGAGDTQYF
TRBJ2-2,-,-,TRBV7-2,TGTGCCAGCAGCGTCGAGGGAGGACGGACCGGGGAGCTGTTTTTT,CASSVEGGRTGELFF
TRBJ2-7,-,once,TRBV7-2,TGTGCCAGCAGCTCATCGCTCGGGGTTATTTCCTACGAGCAGTACTTC,CASSSSLGVISYEQYF
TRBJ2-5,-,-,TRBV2,TGTGCCAGCAGTGAAGCAGCAGGGGTGGTGGAGACCCAGTACTTC,CASSEAAGVVETQYF
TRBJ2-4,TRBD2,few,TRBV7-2,TGTGCCAGCAGCCCGGGACTAGGACCAACAAAAAACATTCAGTACTTC,CASSPGLGPTKNIQYF
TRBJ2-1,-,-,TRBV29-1,TGCAGCGTTGAAAACTGGAGCTCCTACAATGAGCAGTTCTTC,CSVENWSSYNEQFF
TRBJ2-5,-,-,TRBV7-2,TGTGCCAGCAGCTTAGCGCAGGGGGGCTGGGAGACCCAGCACTTC,CASSLAQGGWETQHF
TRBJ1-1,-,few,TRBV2,TGTGCCAGCAGTGAAGGGACACTGAACACTGAAGCTTTCTTT,CASSEGTLNTEAFF